This T cell receptor (beta chain) was recovered during a study of cytomegalovirus exposure and HLA in healthy donors. Findings and limits, study-wide: Rates of TCR association differed by HLA locus in a later analysis, with DRB1 highest and HLA-C lowest. With later analysis, a missense DCLRE1C variant became linked to TCR beta V- and J-gene trimming. Presence/absence results assume similar sequencing depth per donor, which may not hold.

The study ran its PCR with 60 Vbeta and 13 Jbeta primers. TCRdb's copy holds only in-frame clones and misses some; the assay was immunoSEQ multiplex PCR. The sample lists about 190,000 clones; 73% were seen once. The germline V gene encodes CDR1 SNHLY and CDR2 FYNNEI. The CDR3 has 13 amino acids. Trimming pared 5 bases from V and 1 base from J, leaving 6 bases between. For this clone: Antigen specificity is unknown.

The genes are TRBV2 and TRBJ1-3; D unclear. The sequenced material came from PBMCs. The TCR sequence derives from a woman aged 30 to 39 in good health and CMV-seronegative. CDR3 loop: CASSFGSGNTIYF. The DNA for the CDR3 is TGTGCCAGCAGTTTCGGTTCTGGAAACACCATATATTTT.